The T cell receptor (beta chain) under discussion was sequenced for a study of CD8+ T cells in alopecia areata. RNA extraction and reverse transcription yielded cDNA as sequencing template. Method: immunoSEQ multiplex PCR; TCRdb's copy keeps in-frame clones and lacks some. The repertoire holds 120,000 or so clones, with approximately 60% as singletons. As to treatment: oral pan-JAK inhibitor, 5-10 mg twice daily. This clone appeared many times. The sample consisted of CD4+ T cells sorted from blood, taken at week 4, from a patient treated with tofacitinib. This sequence originates from a human donor with alopecia areata.

DNA for the CDR3: TGTGCCAGCAGCAAGCTTGTACAGCCCCAGCATTTT. Amino acids: CASSKLVQPQHF. This rearrangement joins TRBV21-1 to TRBJ1-5. TRBV21-1 is an annotated pseudogene. CDR3 size: 12 residues.